This TCR beta chain was identified during a study of T cell responses to AZD1222 COVID-19 vaccine. The V end was cut by 5 bases, the J end by 9 bases, with 14 bases between. Germline CDR1 is KGHSH and CDR2 is LQKENI. The CDR3 is 12 amino acids. Details on this clone: Its specificity is not known.

Assay used: immunoSEQ multiplex PCR; TCRdb lists only in-frame clones, some missing. Among around 200,000 clones listed, more than 75% were seen once. Study conclusions and caveats: Unmutated variant regions reportedly attract nearly half of all spike-specific TCRs.

The source is an adult who received the AZD1222 COVID-19 vaccine. This sequence joins TRBV18 and TRBJ2-7; possible D gene TRBD2, 6 bases. The input for sequencing was peripheral blood, taken 28 days after the second AZD1222 dose. CDR3 sequence: CASSSAEGPQYF. In nucleotides, the CDR3 is TGTGCCAGCTCATCAGCGGAGGGGCCGCAGTACTTC.